This is a list of T cell receptor beta chains from one sample in a study of human T cells and chemical hapten exposure. TCRdb recomputed calls from the RACE reads with MiXCR, one row per CDR3 protein. Of some 170,000 distinct CDR3 sequences listed, approximately 20% are singletons. The source was whole blood, collected in connection with sensitization to the hapten diphenylcyclopropenone (DPC). The source of these receptors is a woman aged 50 to 60 with alopecia areata. Some clones in this sample may be carry-over from other donors' samples. Both conserved end residues are part of each CDR3. A D gene is named only where the DNA matches it firmly. Not all rows give a size; the values are once, few, many and, for expanded clones, a class.

>TRBJ2-2|TRBV12-3/TRBV12-4|-|few
CASSLNGNTGELFF
TGTGCCAGCAGTTTAAATGGAAACACCGGGGAGCTGTTTTTT
>TRBJ2-5|TRBV9|-|-
CASSPGPTRKETQYF
TGTGCCAGCAGCCCAGGACCCACCCGCAAAGAGACCCAGTACTTC
>TRBJ1-5|TRBV2|-|few
CASSALSGGNQPQHF
TGTGCCAGCAGTGCGTTATCGGGGGGCAATCAGCCCCAGCATTTT
>TRBJ1-2|TRBV10-3|-|-
CAISESIGYTF
TGTGCCATCAGTGAGTCGATAGGCTACACCTTC
>TRBJ2-1|TRBV15|TRBD2|few
CATSSPSGSIYNEQFF
TGTGCCACCAGCAGTCCTAGCGGGAGTATCTACAATGAGCAGTTCTTC
>TRBJ1-2|TRBV29-1|-|few
CSVEGGQGADGYTF
TGCAGCGTTGAAGGAGGGCAAGGGGCCGACGGCTACACCTTC
>TRBJ2-1|TRBV29-1|TRBD2|-
CSTVAGLYNEQFF
TGCAGCACGGTAGCGGGACTATACAATGAGCAGTTCTTC
>TRBJ2-1|TRBV4-2|-|-
CASSQSKGPNEQFF
TGTGCCAGCAGCCAATCTAAGGGCCCCAATGAGCAGTTCTTC
>TRBJ2-1|TRBV5-1|-|-
CASSQQSANSYNEQFF
TGCGCCAGCAGCCAACAATCTGCAAACTCCTACAATGAGCAGTTCTTC
>TRBJ2-7|TRBV20-1|TRBD2|-
CSGGHPGTSGTFAYEQYF
TGCAGTGGGGGACACCCCGGGACTAGCGGGACCTTCGCCTACGAGCAGTACTTC
>TRBJ2-3|TRBV6-2/TRBV6-3|TRBD2|few
CASFWTSGSTDTQYF
TGTGCCAGCTTTTGGACTAGCGGGAGCACAGATACGCAGTATTTT
>TRBJ2-5|TRBV29-1|-|-
CSTAFQETQYF
TGCAGCACTGCTTTCCAAGAGACCCAGTACTTC
>TRBJ2-7|TRBV11-2|TRBD1|few
CASSFSGTGIGRGYF
TGTGCCAGCAGCTTTTCCGGGACAGGGATCGGTCGGGGGTACTTC
>TRBJ1-1|TRBV10-2|TRBD1|many
CASSEDRGYTEAFF
TGCGCCAGCAGTGAAGACAGGGGGTACACTGAAGCTTTCTTT
>TRBJ1-3|TRBV9|TRBD1|few
CASSAQGASGNTIYF
TGTGCCAGCAGCGCCCAGGGGGCTTCTGGAAACACCATATATTTT
>TRBJ2-5|TRBV2|TRBD2|few
CASSDSRGGTSGQETQYF
TGTGCCAGCAGTGACAGTAGGGGCGGGACTAGCGGCCAAGAGACCCAGTACTTC
>TRBJ2-5|TRBV5-1|TRBD2|few
CASSTSGTVQETQYF
TGCGCCAGCAGCACTAGCGGGACGGTCCAAGAGACCCAGTACTTC
>TRBJ2-3|TRBV5-1|-|-
CASQSRFAPQEGTQYF
TGCGCCAGTCAAAGCAGGTTTGCACCACAAGAGGGTACGCAGTATTTT
>TRBJ1-5|TRBV6-5|-|-
CASRVLGGPNQPQHF
TGTGCCAGCAGGGTGCTAGGGGGTCCAAATCAGCCCCAGCATTTT
>TRBJ2-2|TRBV5-5|-|-
CASSFPSYTGELFF
TGTGCCAGCAGCTTCCCCAGCTACACCGGGGAGCTGTTTTTT
>TRBJ2-1|TRBV10-3|-|-
CAISANIGSGYNEQFF
TGTGCCATCAGTGCCAATATAGGGTCCGGCTACAATGAGCAGTTCTTC
>TRBJ2-1|TRBV7-8|-|-
CASSSTAGALSYEQFF
TGTGCCAGCAGCTCAACCGCGGGGGCTCTGTCATATGAGCAGTTCTTC
>TRBJ1-1|TRBV7-9|-|many
CASSLVGGDTEAFF
TGTGCCAGCAGCTTAGTGGGGGGAGACACTGAAGCTTTCTTT
>TRBJ1-1|TRBV20-1|-|-
CSANRVNTEAFF
TGCAGTGCTAATCGAGTGAACACTGAAGCTTTCTTT